This TCR beta chain stems from a study of vaccination and CD4 T cells after COVID-19. The wider study: Post-COVID specimens were obtained a median around 100 days after diagnosis (range 35 to 161). Overlapping spike peptides of SARS-CoV-2, HCoV-NL63, HCoV-OC43 and HCoV-229E stimulated the cells.

The CDR3 is 14 residues long. Germline V gene data show CDR1 as DFQATT and CDR2 as SNEGSKA (reference sequence). The J segment lost 2 bases and the V segment lost 5 bases, leaving 5 bases of the junction unmatched. Scientists ran DNA taken from cultured CD4+ T cells through the Oncomine TCR Beta short-read assay for sequencing. MiXCR, applied by TCRdb to the PCR reads, yields one record per CDR3 protein. The table includes around 13,000 distinct CDR3 sequences, around 42% detected once. This clonotype was observed a handful of times. Antigen: not known. Regarding treatment: roughly ten-day PBMC culture with coronavirus spike peptide pools or control peptides (ViraFEST assay).

V and J are TRBV20-1 and TRBJ2-3; 9 bases align to TRBD2. The receptor's source is a human donor who had recovered from COVID-19. The sample here was CD4+ T cells from blood, cultured in vitro, taken before SARS-CoV-2 vaccination. CDR3 residues: CSAPLAGLTDTQYF. The CDR3 DNA reads as TGCAGTGCTCCTCTAGCGGGGCTCACAGATACGCAGTATTTT.